The source of this TCR beta chain is a study of human T cells and chemical hapten exposure. Findings and limits, study-wide: Expanded TCRs showed more large CDR3 clusters than pre-sensitization or healthy control sets.

The germline V gene encodes CDR1 SGHAT and CDR2 FQNNGV. Trimming cost V 1 base and J 3 bases; bases outside gene matches: 4. The CDR3 is made up of 16 amino acids. Individual cDNA molecules each carried unique molecular identifiers attached by the library. Using its own MiXCR run on the RACE reads, TCRdb lists one record per CDR3 protein. This sample has approximately 400,000 distinct CDR3 sequences, with 4.8% found just once. This clonotype was seen at least ten times. What it binds is unknown. Time point: patch test 1, 2 weeks after DPC sensitization. Treatment given: therapeutic diphenylcyclopropenone sensitization with weekly scalp DPC.

The sample in question was whole blood, obtained in connection with sensitization to the hapten diphenylcyclopropenone (DPC). The TCR was taken from a woman aged 45-65 years with alopecia areata. Some clones in this sample may be carry-over from other donors' samples. This chain uses TRBV11-2 with TRBJ2-3; 10 bases align to TRBD1. The CDR3 here is CASSLGGTGATDTQYF. The CDR3 DNA sequence: TGTGCCAGCAGCTTAGGAGGGACAGGGGCTACAGATACGCAGTATTTT.